One sample yielded the 26 T cell receptor beta chains listed below, sequenced in a study of memory CD4+ T cells and cytomegalovirus serostatus. Here immunoSEQ multiplex PCR was the method, and the copy in TCRdb shows in-frame clones only, minus some. Among 75,000 to 95,000 clones listed, approximately 80% were seen once. The sort gate was single viable CD3+CD4+CD8-CD45RO+ cells for memory CD4+ T cells. The material sequenced was memory CD4+ T cells from blood. The origin of the receptors is an adult in good health and CMV-seronegative.

Comments on this clone: This likely comes from a read error, as the CDR3 has no conserved phenylalanine or tryptophan at its end. The limits of the CDR3 on the DNA are not certain, so only TCRdb's listed CDR3 is given. This chain links TRBV29-1 with TRBJ1-4; the DNA was not compared with TRBD1, the D call given in the table. In germline, CDR1 is SQVTM, CDR2 ANQGSEA. The CDR3 spans 13 residues, counting both ends. The CDR3 here is CSVEEPQGTGPVI.

The J gene is TRBJ1-1, the V gene TRBV7-8, with D perhaps TRBD1 (6 bases). Germline V gene data show CDR1 as SGHVS and CDR2 as FQNEAQ. V lost 4 bases and J lost 3, with 12 bases in between. This CDR3 is 14 amino acids long. In DNA, the CDR3 is TGTGCCAGCAGCTCGGGGGAGGGGGACACTGAAGCTTTCTTT. This translates into CASSSGEGDTEAFF.

The V gene is TRBV7-3, the J gene TRBJ2-2; D gene ambiguous. V gave up 3 bases and J gave up 8 bases, with 7 bases separating them. The germline V gene has CDR1 SGHTA and CDR2 FQGTGA. The CDR3 has 12 residues. The DNA for the CDR3 is TGTGCCAGCAGCTTCATGGAGGGGGAGCTGTTTTTT. Translation: CASSFMEGELFF. The full variable domain, its missing parts supplied by reference TRBV7-3 and TRBJ2-2, is GAGVSQTPSNKVTEKGKYVELRCDPISGHTALYWYRQSLGQGPEFLIYFQGTGAADDSGLPNDRFFAVRPEGSVSTLKIQRTERGDSAVYLCASSFMEGELFFGEGSRLTVL.

DNA for the CDR3: TGTGCCAGCAGCGTATCCGACGGGGACATTCAGTACTTC. It encodes CASSVSDGDIQYF. V gene TRBV9 combines with J gene TRBJ2-4, with D maybe TRBD2 (5 bases). CDR1 SGDLS and CDR2 YYNGEE come from the germline V gene. The CDR3 runs 13 residues. The V gene lost 1 base and the J gene lost 8 bases, with 10 bases spanning the gap.

The gene calls are TRBV10-3 and TRBJ1-3; 8 bases are a match to TRBD1. The CDR3 runs 16 residues. Germline V CDR1 and CDR2: ENHRY, SYGVKD. The V and J ends lost 6 bases and 3 bases, in that order; junction bases with no gene match: 10. CDR3 amino acids: CAISLDRGYGGNTIYF. The CDR3 region has the DNA TGTGCCATCAGCCTCGACAGGGGTTACGGTGGAAACACCATATATTTT.

The rearrangement links TRBV7-2 to TRBJ2-7, with 7 positions matching TRBD1. The CDR3 is 15 residues long. Germline loops: CDR1 SGHTA, CDR2 FQGNSA. V dropped 5 bases and J dropped 3; count of bases not matched to a gene: 10. CDR3 nucleotides: TGTGCCAGCAGCCTGCTAGGGGGCGTAATCTACGAGCAGTACTTC. Its translation is CASSLLGGVIYEQYF.

This clone was found once. This chain connects TRBV29-1 to TRBJ2-7, with TRBD2 matching over 7 bases. This CDR3 has 15 amino acids. Germline V gene lookup returns CDR1 SQVTM and CDR2 ANQGSEA. V lost 1 base to trimming and J lost 1 base; unmatched junction nucleotides: 7. The CDR3 loop is CSVEGGGLGSYEQYF. CDR3 DNA sequence: TGCAGCGTTGAAGGGGGGGGTTTAGGGTCCTACGAGCAGTACTTC.

The chain employs TRBV5-1 and TRBJ2-7; perhaps TRBD2 as D (5 bases). The CDR3 runs to 15 residues. The V end was cut by 0 bases, the J end by 4 bases, with 14 bases between. Germline V lookup: CDR1 SGHRS, CDR2 YFSETQ. This CDR3 reads CASSLAIEGVYEQYF. The CDR3 bases are TGCGCCAGCAGCTTGGCCATCGAGGGTGTATACGAGCAGTACTTC.

V and J are TRBV5-6 and TRBJ1-1; weak D call: TRBD1 (5 bases). The CDR3 loop spans 14 amino acids. Germline CDR1 is SGHDT and CDR2 is YYEEEE. Trimming left V 3 bases short and J 0 bases short, with 9 bases between. CDR3 in amino acids: CASSWGTLNTEAFF. CDR3 DNA sequence: TGTGCCAGCAGCTGGGGGACGTTGAACACTGAAGCTTTCTTT.

This clone showed up just once. The J gene is TRBJ1-1, the V gene TRBV27; perhaps TRBD1 as D (6 bases). This CDR3 is 13 amino acids long. Trimming pared 2 bases from V and 6 bases from J, leaving 10 bases between. CDR1 is MNHEY, CDR2 SMNVEV, per germline (reference sequence). The CDR3: CASSLMGAPEAFF. The DNA for the CDR3 is TGTGCCAGCAGTTTAATGGGGGCCCCTGAAGCTTTCTTT.

The chain links TRBV4-2 to TRBJ2-3, with a weak D call TRBD2 (6 bases). The CDR3 runs 17 residues. Per the germline V gene, CDR1 is LGHNA and CDR2 is YNFKEQ. The V gene lost 1 base and the J gene lost 7 bases, with 21 bases spanning the gap. The DNA of the CDR3 is TGTGCCAGCAGCCAAGTCATAGTGGGTGGCCTAGCGTATACGCAGTATTTT. This codes for CASSQVIVGGLAYTQYF.

V usage is TRBV10-3 and J usage is TRBJ2-7, with a tentative D call TRBD1 (6 bases). The CDR3 sequence is 12 residues long. V was cut by 3 bases and J by 4 bases, with 7 bases left in between. In germline, CDR1 is ENHRY, CDR2 SYGVKD. CDR3 loop: CAISDTGYEQYF. CDR3 coding DNA: TGTGCCATCAGTGACACAGGGTACGAGCAGTACTTC.

V gene TRBV5-1 combines with J gene TRBJ1-4; possibly TRBD1 for D (5 bases). The CDR3 has 15 residues. V lost 2 bases to trimming and J lost 4 bases, with 12 bases between them. Germline CDR1 is SGHRS and CDR2 is YFSETQ. The CDR3 nucleotides read TGCGCCAGCAGCTTTACAGGCGCCGTTAATGAAAAACTGTTTTTT. Translating it yields CASSFTGAVNEKLFF. The variable domain in full, completed from reference TRBV5-1 and TRBJ1-4, reads KAGVTQTPRYLIKTRGQQVTLSCSPISGHRSVSWYQQTPGQGLQFLFEYFSETQRNKGNFPGRFSGRQFSNSRSEMNVSTLELGDSALYLCASSFTGAVNEKLFFGSGTQLSVL.

This chain connects TRBV18 to TRBJ1-1; no firm D call. Trimming pared 4 bases from V and 3 bases from J, leaving 18 bases between. The V gene's germline CDR1 is KGHSH and CDR2 LQKENI. The CDR3 sequence is 16 residues long. CDR3 in amino acids: CASSLYSSLGDTEAFF. CDR3 DNA sequence: TGTGCCAGCTCACTCTACAGTTCTCTTGGGGACACTGAAGCTTTCTTT.

The rearrangement joins TRBV13 to TRBJ2-7, with D tentatively TRBD1 (7 bases). Trimming stripped 5 bases from V and 3 bases from J, with 17 bases between. This CDR3 spans 15 amino acids. The germline V gene has CDR1 PRHDT and CDR2 FYEKMQ (reference sequence). The CDR3 DNA follows: TGTGCCAGCAGCCCGGGCGGGACAGTGGACTACGAGCAGTACTTC. Translation: CASSPGGTVDYEQYF.

The chain is built from TRBV13 and TRBJ1-3; no clear D gene. Germline CDR1 and CDR2: PRHDT and FYEKMQ (reference sequence). This CDR3 has 11 amino acids. V was cut by 2 bases and J by 8 bases, with 4 bases left in between. The CDR3 is CASSLRHTIYF. The CDR3 DNA is TGTGCCAGCAGCTTACGCCACACCATATATTTT.

The chain joins TRBV9 to TRBJ1-6; D might be TRBD1 (6 bases). Germline V lookup: CDR1 SGDLS, CDR2 YYNGEE. The CDR3 runs 17 residues. Trimming stripped 4 bases from V and 0 bases from J, with 14 bases between. CDR3 bases: TGTGCCAGCAGCTCCCGGGACAAGAGCTCCTATAATTCACCCCTCCACTTT. Protein: CASSSRDKSSYNSPLHF.

V gene TRBV12-5 combines with J gene TRBJ1-2; 10 nucleotides align to TRBD1. This CDR3 region has 13 residues. Germline loops: CDR1 LGHNT, CDR2 FRNRAP. With V trimmed by 4 bases and J by 12 bases, 8 bases remained unmatched. The CDR3 sequence is CASGSGTGARDTF. The CDR3 region has the DNA TGTGCTAGTGGTTCCGGGACAGGGGCCCGGGACACCTTC.

The gene calls are TRBV9 and TRBJ2-5, with TRBD1 matching over 7 bases. V trimming: 4 bases; J trimming: 1 base; junction bases outside the gene matches: 7. CDR1 and CDR2 from the germline V gene are SGDLS and YYNGEE. The CDR3 spans 15 residues. CDR3 in DNA: TGTGCCAGCAGCCTACTGGGACAGACCCAAGAGACCCAGTACTTC. As protein: CASSLLGQTQETQYF. Based on the CDR3 plus reference TRBV9 and TRBJ2-5, the full variable domain is DSGVTQTPKHLITATGQRVTLRCSPRSGDLSVYWYQQSLDQGLQFLIQYYNGEERAKGNILERFSAQQFPDLHSELNLSSLELGDSALYFCASSLLGQTQETQYFGPGTRLLVL.

This clone was seen a single time. V is TRBV19 and J is TRBJ1-3; possible D gene TRBD1, 5 bases. V lost 5 bases and J lost 0, with 17 bases in between. The CDR3 extends over 17 amino acids. Looked up from germline, CDR1 is LNHDA and CDR2 is SQIVND (reference sequence). As DNA, the CDR3 is TGTGCCAGTAGTCCTACAGGCCGATTCAGCTCTGGAAACACCATATATTTT. Its protein is CASSPTGRFSSGNTIYF.

The chain uses TRBV6-6 and TRBJ2-7, with D perhaps matching TRBD1 (6 bases). CDR3 length: 14 residues. CDR1 is MNHNY and CDR2 is SVGAGI in the germline V gene (reference sequence). The germline V and J ends were trimmed by 5 bases and 3 bases, with 14 bases remaining between them. CDR3 protein: CASSRRDTFYEQYF. The CDR3 DNA is TGTGCCAGCAGTCGTCGGGACACTTTCTACGAGCAGTACTTC.

The J gene is TRBJ1-2, the V gene TRBV28; 9 bases are a match to TRBD1. From germline, CDR1 is MDHEN and CDR2 SYDVKM. This CDR3 contains 16 residues. Trimming removed 4 bases from V and 4 bases from J; junction bases left unmatched: 10. CDR3 amino acids: CASSSYNRGLAYGYTF. CDR3 sequence (DNA): TGTGCCAGCAGTTCCTATAACAGGGGGCTGGCCTATGGCTACACCTTC.

This clone came up a few times. This chain joins TRBV29-1 and TRBJ2-3, with D perhaps assigned TRBD1 or TRBD2 (6 bases each). The CDR3 length is 14 residues. Germline assignment: CDR1 SQVTM and CDR2 ANQGSEA. With 6 bases removed from V and 2 bases from J, the gap between germline ends came to 15 bases. The CDR3 DNA reads TGCAGCGTGAGGGGGGTAGGCACCACAGATACGCAGTATTTT. Encoded protein: CSVRGVGTTDTQYF.

The chain combines TRBV30 with TRBJ2-1, with no clear D. Germline V gives CDR1 GTSNPN, CDR2 SVGIG (reference sequence). Trimming removed 0 bases at V and 9 bases at J, with 15 bases between. The length of the CDR3 is 14 residues. CDR3 sequence reads: CAWSVRPSTGEQFF. In DNA form, the CDR3 reads TGTGCCTGGAGTGTACGTCCGAGCACGGGTGAGCAGTTCTTC.

This clone has only one observation. The chain couples TRBV5-1 to TRBJ2-7; 8 bases are shared with TRBD1. CDR1 and CDR2 from the germline V gene are SGHRS and YFSETQ. This CDR3 is built from 13 residues. V dropped 2 bases and J dropped 6; count of bases not matched to a gene: 4. The CDR3 coding sequence is TGCGCCAGCAGCTTTGACAGGGGATCCGAGCAGTACTTC. This translates into CASSFDRGSEQYF.

This sequence joins TRBV9 and TRBJ1-1; D gene uncertain. There are 13 residues in the CDR3. Deletions cut 2 bases from V and 2 bases from J, with 7 bases between. CDR1 and CDR2 from the germline V gene are SGDLS and YYNGEE. CDR3 in DNA: TGTGCCAGCAGCGTTGTTGACAACACTGAAGCTTTCTTT. Translated, it gives CASSVVDNTEAFF.